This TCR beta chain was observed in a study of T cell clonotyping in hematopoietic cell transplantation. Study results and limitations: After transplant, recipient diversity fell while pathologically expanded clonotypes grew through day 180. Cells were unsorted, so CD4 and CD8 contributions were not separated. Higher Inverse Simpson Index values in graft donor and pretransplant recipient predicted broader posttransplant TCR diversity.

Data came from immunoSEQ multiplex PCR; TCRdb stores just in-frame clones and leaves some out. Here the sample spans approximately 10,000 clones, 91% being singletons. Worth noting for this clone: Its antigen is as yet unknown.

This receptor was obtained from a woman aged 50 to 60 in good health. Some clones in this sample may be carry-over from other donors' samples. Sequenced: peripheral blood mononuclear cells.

CDR3 sequence reads: CASALNTGELFF. The CDR3 region has the DNA TGTGCCAGCGCCCTGAACACCGGGGAGCTGTTTTTT. This rearrangement joins TRBV9 to TRBJ2-2; D is undetermined. Germline lookup yields CDR1 SGDLS and CDR2 YYNGEE. The CDR3 runs 12 residues. Trimming shortened V by 7 bases and J by 1 base, and 5 bases separated the two germline ends.